This TCR beta chain is from a study of cytomegalovirus exposure and HLA in healthy donors. The study's findings and limits: A previous analysis found most TCR beta V segments productive roughly 87% or roughly 30% of the time. Presence/absence analyses assumed roughly uniform sequencing depth across donors. Among the sequence variants, a highly shared cluster was likely an artifact of sequencing.

This clone turned up a few times. Its specificity is not known. Looked up from germline, CDR1 is MDHEN and CDR2 is SYDVKM. V shed 7 bases and J shed 4 bases, with 16 bases lying between them. This CDR3 spans 14 amino acids. The PCR ran on 60 Vbeta and 13 Jbeta primers. Sequenced by immunoSEQ multiplex PCR; TCRdb stores in-frame clones only, minus some. Of some 110,000 clones listed, around 78% are singletons. This clonotype originated in a man aged 40-49 years in good health and CMV-seronegative. The sequenced sample consisted of PBMCs. This chain uses TRBV28 with TRBJ1-2; perhaps TRBD1 as D (6 bases). The CDR3 is CASTPGGAPYGYTF. CDR3 coding DNA: TGTGCCAGCACCCCCGGGGGGGCCCCCTATGGCTACACCTTC.